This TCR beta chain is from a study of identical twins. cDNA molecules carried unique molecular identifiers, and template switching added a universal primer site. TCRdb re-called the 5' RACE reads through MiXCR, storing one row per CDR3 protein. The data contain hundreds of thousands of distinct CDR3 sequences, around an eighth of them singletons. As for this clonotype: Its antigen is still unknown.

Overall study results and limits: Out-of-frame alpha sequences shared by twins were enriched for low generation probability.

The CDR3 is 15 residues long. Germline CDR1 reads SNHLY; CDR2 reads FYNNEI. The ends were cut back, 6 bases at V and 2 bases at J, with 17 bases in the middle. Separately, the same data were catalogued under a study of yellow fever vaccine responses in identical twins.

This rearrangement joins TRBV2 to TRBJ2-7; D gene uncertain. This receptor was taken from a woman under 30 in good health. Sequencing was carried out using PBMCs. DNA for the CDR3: TGTGCCAGCAGCTTACAACCCGATTCGGCCTACGAGCAGTACTTC. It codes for CASSLQPDSAYEQYF. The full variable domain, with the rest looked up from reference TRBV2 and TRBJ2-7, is EPEVTQTPSHQVTQMGQEVILRCVPISNHLYFYWYRQILGQKVEFLVSFYNNEISEKSEIFDDQFSVERPDGSNFTLKIRSTKLEDSAMYFCASSLQPDSAYEQYFGPGTRLTVT.